Following are 18 T cell receptor beta chains from one sample sequenced in a study of shared clonotypes between healthy human individuals. TCRdb's copy holds only in-frame clones and misses some; the assay was immunoSEQ multiplex PCR. The sample yields around 1,000,000 clones, 77% seen once. Source material: memory CD4+ T cells from PBMCs. Subset meaning: CD45RA-negative fraction. The source of these receptors is a man aged 18 to 30 in good health. Some clones in this sample may be carry-over from other donors' samples.

With respect to this clone: Other DNA sequences in this specimen translate into the identical CDR3. The rearrangement uses TRBV7-3 and TRBJ2-1; D is uncertain. V was shortened by 2 bases and J by 3 bases, with 5 bases between the two germline ends. Germline V lookup: CDR1 SGHTA, CDR2 FQGTGA. The CDR3 consists of 13 residues. The CDR3 sequence is CASSLGSYNEQFF. The CDR3 DNA is TGTGCCAGCAGCTTAGGTAGCTACAATGAGCAGTTCTTC.

The chain uses TRBV7-3 and TRBJ2-2; the match to TRBD2 covers 8 bases. Germline loops: CDR1 SGHTA, CDR2 FQGTGA. V lost 5 bases and J lost 6; bases outside the gene matches: 8. There are 15 residues in the CDR3. CDR3 sequence: CASSPSGSLPGELFF. The CDR3 DNA follows: TGTGCCAGCAGCCCGAGCGGGAGTTTGCCCGGGGAGCTGTTTTTT. The full variable domain, completed using reference TRBV7-3 and TRBJ2-2, is GAGVSQTPSNKVTEKGKYVELRCDPISGHTALYWYRQSLGQGPEFLIYFQGTGAADDSGLPNDRFFAVRPEGSVSTLKIQRTERGDSAVYLCASSPSGSLPGELFFGEGSRLTVL.

The genes are TRBV6-6 and TRBJ2-7; perhaps D is TRBD1 or TRBD2 (6 bases each). CDR3 size: 13 residues. In germline, CDR1 is MNHNY, CDR2 SVGAGI (reference sequence). Trimming removed 5 bases at V and 5 bases at J, with 13 bases between. CDR3 bases: TGTGCCAGCAGTCTCTACAGGGAGGACGAGCAGTACTTC. This gives the protein CASSLYREDEQYF.

The chain carries TRBV18 and TRBJ2-2; D is unresolved. This CDR3 is 13 amino acids long. CDR1 is KGHSH, CDR2 LQKENI, per germline. Trimming took off 3 bases at V and 5 bases at J, with 7 bases between the two ends. The DNA for the CDR3 is TGTGCCAGCTCACCGTTTGTGACCGGGGAGCTGTTTTTT. It translates to CASSPFVTGELFF.

About this clone itself: Other DNA sequences in this sample translate to the same CDR3. The chain links TRBV28 to TRBJ2-7, with 10 bases aligning to TRBD1. Germline CDR1 MDHEN, CDR2 SYDVKM. The J segment lost 4 bases and the V segment lost 7 bases, leaving 4 bases of the junction unmatched. The length of the CDR3 is 13 residues. CDR3 bases: TGTGCCAGCACCCCGGGACAGGGGTACGAGCAGTACTTC. Residues: CASTPGQGYEQYF.

This clone was picked up many times. The rearrangement uses TRBV7-9 and TRBJ2-3; 11 nucleotides match TRBD2. Trimming cost V 5 bases and J 2 bases; bases outside gene matches: 6. CDR1 and CDR2 from the germline V gene are SEHNR and FQNEAQ (reference sequence). The CDR3 is made up of 16 amino acids. The CDR3 nucleotides are TGTGCCAGCAGCCGTTCGACTAGCGGGACCACAGATACGCAGTATTTT. It is translated as CASSRSTSGTTDTQYF.

The chain combines TRBV28 with TRBJ2-1, with 10 bases aligning to TRBD2. Trimming at V came to 5 bases and at J to 0 bases, leaving 16 bases not matched to a gene. This CDR3 has 20 amino acids. In germline, CDR1 is MDHEN, CDR2 SYDVKM. CDR3 sequence reads: CASSTRSFEAGGNSYNEQFF. CDR3 in DNA: TGTGCCAGCAGTACACGGTCCTTCGAAGCGGGAGGGAACTCCTACAATGAGCAGTTCTTC.

J is TRBJ2-5 and V is TRBV5-6, with D unclear. The CDR3 has 11 residues. Trimming took off 1 base at V and 5 bases at J, with 3 bases between the two ends. From germline, CDR1 is SGHDT and CDR2 YYEEEE. The CDR3 DNA follows: TGTGCCAGCAGCTTGTATGAGACCCAGTACTTC. Protein sequence: CASSLYETQYF.

The gene calls are TRBV6-1 and TRBJ2-3, with D perhaps TRBD1 or TRBD2 (5 bases each). The V gene's germline CDR1 is MNHNS and CDR2 SASEGT. CDR3 length: 16 residues. V was trimmed by 3 bases and J by 2 bases, leaving 15 bases between them. The CDR3 loop reads CASSEGPNRNTDTQYF. CDR3 in DNA: TGTGCCAGCAGTGAGGGACCGAACCGGAACACAGATACGCAGTATTTT.

This chain links TRBV9 with TRBJ1-4; no reliable D call. V was cut by 0 bases and J by 7 bases, with 13 bases left in between. CDR3 length equals 15 residues. CDR1 SGDLS and CDR2 YYNGEE come from the germline V gene. CDR3 in amino acids: CASSVGSRVGEKLFF. Written as DNA, the CDR3 is TGTGCCAGCAGCGTAGGATCAAGGGTGGGTGAAAAACTGTTTTTT.

The sample holds a few counts of this clone. The genes are TRBV28 and TRBJ1-4, with 7 bases lining up with TRBD1. The CDR3 runs to 15 residues. V was pared by 5 bases and J by 8 bases, with 11 bases of the junction left unmatched. Germline V CDR1 and CDR2: MDHEN, SYDVKM. CDR3 amino acids: CASSGSTGSREKLFF. The CDR3 nucleotides are TGTGCCAGCAGTGGCTCGACAGGGTCTCGGGAAAAACTGTTTTTT. The full variable domain, completed using reference TRBV28 and TRBJ1-4, is DVKVTQSSRYLVKRTGEKVFLECVQDMDHENMFWYRQDPGLGLRLIYFSYDVKMKEKGDIPEGYSVSREKKERFSLILESASTNQTSMYLCASSGSTGSREKLFFGSGTQLSVL.

The chain couples TRBV29-1 to TRBJ2-7; 8 nucleotides line up with TRBD2. Germline V gene data show CDR1 as SQVTM and CDR2 as ANQGSEA. The CDR3 is 15 residues long. V gave up 6 bases and J gave up 6 bases; unmatched junction bases: 16. The CDR3 nucleotides are TGCAGCGTAATTTTTCAGCAGCGGGAGCCCCTCGAGCAGTACTTC. This gives the protein CSVIFQQREPLEQYF.

The rearrangement links TRBV10-2 to TRBJ2-2; 7 nucleotides align to TRBD2. The CDR3 is 15 residues long. With 4 bases clipped from V and 1 base from J, the junction kept 3 bases outside the gene matches. From germline, CDR1 is WSHSY and CDR2 SAAADI. CDR3 region: CASSGGLENTGELFF. In nucleotides, the CDR3 is TGCGCCAGCAGTGGAGGACTAGAGAACACCGGGGAGCTGTTTTTT.

The chain has TRBV18 and TRBJ2-7, with D tentatively TRBD1 or TRBD2 (5 bases each). There are 17 residues in the CDR3. Trimming pared 0 bases from V and 6 bases from J, leaving 21 bases between. CDR1 and CDR2 (germline): KGHSH, LQKENI. CDR3 sequence: CASSPPGAPPGRREQYF. Written as DNA, the CDR3 is TGTGCCAGCTCACCACCCGGGGCCCCTCCAGGGCGCCGCGAGCAGTACTTC.

The rearrangement links TRBV20-1 to TRBJ2-7; D is unclear. Per germline, CDR1 DFQATT and CDR2 SNEGSKA (reference sequence). V dropped 6 bases and J dropped 7 bases, with 10 bases sitting between them. The CDR3 loop spans 10 amino acids. CDR3 nucleotides: TGCAGTGCCATACCTGGGGAGCAGTACTTC. This encodes CSAIPGEQYF.

This rearrangement joins TRBV6-4 to TRBJ2-1; the match to TRBD2 covers 7 bases. Per the germline V gene, CDR1 is MRHNA and CDR2 is SNTAGT. V was pared by 3 bases and J by 2 bases, with 4 bases of the junction left unmatched. This CDR3 has 15 residues. CDR3: CASSEVGGTYNEQFF. In DNA, the CDR3 is TGTGCCAGCAGTGAGGTGGGAGGGACCTACAATGAGCAGTTCTTC.

The chain couples TRBV9 to TRBJ2-1; 7 bases map to TRBD2. V gave up 4 bases and J gave up 9 bases; unmatched junction bases: 10. Germline CDR1 SGDLS, CDR2 YYNGEE. The CDR3 consists of 14 residues. CDR3 amino acids: CASSPTGTTGEQFF. CDR3 bases: TGTGCCAGCAGCCCCACCGGGACTACCGGTGAGCAGTTCTTC.

The chain combines TRBV5-1 with TRBJ2-7; D is perhaps TRBD1 or TRBD2 (5 bases each). The length of the CDR3 is 13 residues. The V gene lost 3 bases and the J gene lost 4 bases, with 11 bases spanning the gap. Per germline, CDR1 SGHRS and CDR2 YFSETQ. This chain's CDR3 is CASSWDGFYEQYF. The CDR3 nucleotides are TGCGCCAGCAGCTGGGACGGTTTTTACGAGCAGTACTTC.